The 20 T cell receptor beta chains given below trace back to one sample, sequenced in a study of T cell clonality in common variable immunodeficiency. Clones were sequenced by immunoSEQ multiplex PCR, and TCRdb holds only the in-frame ones, with some missing. Recorded here are tens of thousands of clones, none singletons. The sample was peripheral blood mononuclear cells. These receptors all come from a person between 18 and 69 years old in good health.

This clone was detected many times. The CDR3 end is not reached by the read, which stops 3 residues before it; the germline J gene fills it in. V gene TRBV5-1 combines with J gene TRBJ2-5, with D possibly TRBD1 on 5 matching bases. The V gene's germline CDR1 is SGHRS and CDR2 YFSETQ. Between the trimmed V and J ends, which lost 0 bases and 7 bases, there was a span of 16 bases. CDR3 size: 15 residues. Incomplete CDR3 DNA: TGCGCCAGCAGCTTGGTCGGAAGGACAAAAGGGACC. It codes for CASSLVGRTKGT. The whole CDR3 is CASSLVGRTKGTQYF.

This clone was seen repeatedly, ten times or more. The missing CDR3 end, 3 residues past where the read stops, is filled in from the germline J gene. The V gene is TRBV6-1, the J gene TRBJ2-1, with TRBD2 matching over 7 bases. CDR3 size: 14 residues. Germline V lookup: CDR1 MNHNS, CDR2 SASEGT. The V segment lost 0 bases and the J segment 9 bases; nucleotides outside the gene matches: 5. CDR3 DNA (partial): TGTGCCAGCAGTGAAGCGCTGGGGAGGGGTGAG. Translated: CASSEALGRGE. In full, the CDR3 reads CASSEALGRGEQFF.

In its sample, this clone was seen many times. The read ends 3 residues before the CDR3 terminus; that terminus is restored from the germline J gene. The rearrangement links TRBV4-1 to TRBJ1-4; 8 bases agree with TRBD1. CDR1 MGHRA and CDR2 YSYEKL come from the germline V gene. The CDR3 is made up of 15 amino acids. Germline trimming cut 2 bases from V and 7 bases from J; bases unmatched to any gene: 6. The sequenced part of the CDR3 DNA is TGCGCCAGCAGCCAACGCGGGACAGGTAGTGAAAAA. Its translation: CASSQRGTGSEK. The CDR3 in its entirety is CASSQRGTGSEKLFF.

This clone has at least ten counts. With the read ending 3 residues before the CDR3 end, the germline J gene is used to fill in that end. V gene TRBV2 combines with J gene TRBJ1-1, with 7 bases matching TRBD1. The V gene end was trimmed by 4 bases and the J gene end by 5 bases; junction bases not matched to a gene: 1. The CDR3 consists of 12 residues. Germline CDR1 is SNHLY and CDR2 is FYNNEI. The CDR3 reads CASSARGTEAFF. The sequenced part of the CDR3 DNA is TGTGCCAGCAGTGCCAGGGGGACTGAA. Full variable domain (remainder filled in from reference TRBV2 and TRBJ1-1): EPEVTQTPSHQVTQMGQEVILRCVPISNHLYFYWYRQILGQKVEFLVSFYNNEISEKSEIFDDQFSVERPDGSNFTLKIRSTKLEDSAMYFCASSARGTEAFFGQGTRLTVV.

This clone was recorded at least ten times. The read halts 3 residues ahead of the CDR3 end, with the missing end drawn from the germline J gene. This chain uses TRBV7-3 with TRBJ1-2; 10 bases align to TRBD1. Germline lookup yields CDR1 SGHTA and CDR2 FQGTGA. The CDR3 is 13 residues long. The CDR3 loop reads CASSTGTGEGYTF. The DNA read from the CDR3 is TGTGCCAGCAGTACCGGGACAGGGGAGGGC.

This clone came up many times. CDR3 DNA (partial): TGTGCCAGCAGCTTGTTTGACCTAGCACTCTACAATGAG. Protein sequence: CASSLFDLALYNE. The whole CDR3 protein reads CASSLFDLALYNEQFF. The chain combines TRBV5-4 with TRBJ2-1, with D perhaps matching TRBD2 (5 bases). From the germline J gene comes the end of the CDR3, since the read stops 3 residues before it. The CDR3 spans 16 residues. Deletions cut 1 base from V and 3 bases from J, with 14 bases between. The germline V gene has CDR1 SGHNT and CDR2 YYREEE (reference sequence).

This clone appeared many times. The read terminates 3 residues before the CDR3 end, so the remaining end is supplied by the germline J gene. The chain joins TRBV5-1 to TRBJ1-3, with D possibly being TRBD1 (5 bases). The CDR3 loop spans 17 amino acids. Germline V gives CDR1 SGHRS, CDR2 YFSETQ. The V gene lost 2 bases and the J gene lost 0 bases, with 15 bases spanning the gap. The CDR3 sequence is CASSLTGLPNSGNTIYF. The part of the CDR3 DNA that was read is TGCGCCAGCAGCTTAACGGGACTGCCGAACTCTGGAAACACC.

This clone was seen repeatedly, ten times or more. The observed sequence ends 3 residues before the CDR3 terminus, with the missing tail filled in from the germline J gene. The chain is built from TRBV20-1 and TRBJ2-6; a possible D gene is TRBD1 (6 bases). Germline V lookup: CDR1 DFQATT, CDR2 SNEGSKA (reference sequence). This CDR3 has 15 residues. Between the trimmed V and J ends, which lost 6 bases and 2 bases, there was a span of 14 bases. The CDR3 bases that were read are TGCAGTGCAAAAGGTCAGGGGACTGGGGCCAACGTC. It is translated as CSAKGQGTGANV. The CDR3 in full is CSAKGQGTGANVLTF.

This clone was counted ten times or more. The read terminates 3 residues ahead of where the CDR3 ends, so the germline J gene completes it. This chain connects TRBV6-1 to TRBJ2-2; D not certain. The CDR3 extends over 13 amino acids. Germline V lookup: CDR1 MNHNS, CDR2 SASEGT. V was clipped by 4 bases and J by 4 bases, with 7 bases between them. The CDR3 protein is CASSVSSTGELFF. Partial CDR3 DNA: TGTGCCAGCAGTGTCAGTTCCACCGGGGAG.

This clone was observed many times. The sequence runs out 3 residues before the end of the CDR3; the remainder is reconstructed from the germline J gene. This chain uses TRBV7-8 with TRBJ2-7; 7 nucleotides agree with TRBD1. The CDR3 sequence is 14 residues long. In germline, CDR1 is SGHVS, CDR2 FQNEAQ. Losses at the gene ends were 2 bases for V and 2 bases for J; bases not matched to a gene: 3. This CDR3 is CASSLQGVTYEQYF. The CDR3 bases that were read are TGTGCCAGCAGCTTACAGGGGGTTACCTACGAG.

This clone has ten or more counts. The CDR3 goes on 3 residues after the read ends, and that part is filled in from the germline J gene. This chain joins TRBV20-1 and TRBJ1-2, with D uncertain. Trimming left V 1 base short and J 0 bases short, with 15 bases between. Germline values: CDR1 DFQATT, CDR2 SNEGSKA (reference sequence). The CDR3 totals 16 residues. The part of the CDR3 DNA that was read is TGCAGTGCTAGAGCGTCGACCGACTTTACTAACTATGGC. Translation: CSARASTDFTNYG. The entire CDR3 sequence reads CSARASTDFTNYGYTF.

This clone was seen many times. From the germline J gene comes the end of the CDR3, since the read stops 3 residues before it. The chain combines TRBV6-1 with TRBJ2-1, with D possibly being TRBD2 (6 bases). Trimming shortened V by 2 bases and J by 7 bases, and 12 bases separated the two germline ends. The germline V gene has CDR1 MNHNS and CDR2 SASEGT. This CDR3 contains 14 residues. The CDR3 sequence is CASSEPAGINEQFF. The CDR3 DNA, read in part, is TGTGCCAGCAGTGAACCGGCGGGAATAAATGAG.

This clone was counted a few times. Read data end 3 residues before the CDR3 end; the end is taken from the germline J gene. V gene TRBV29-1 combines with J gene TRBJ2-7; 9 nucleotides match TRBD1. The CDR3 sequence is 13 residues long. V shed 5 bases and J 4 bases; nucleotides not matched to a gene: 6. Germline V gene data show CDR1 as SQVTM and CDR2 as ANQGSEA. CDR3 in amino acids: CSVKTGQGYEQYF. The part of the CDR3 DNA that was read is TGCAGCGTTAAAACGGGACAGGGATACGAG.

In its sample, this clone was seen many times. The read ends 3 residues shy of where the CDR3 ends; the end is completed using the germline J gene. V gene TRBV7-2 combines with J gene TRBJ2-5, with D perhaps matching TRBD2 (6 bases). The CDR3 has 14 residues. CDR1 and CDR2 (germline): SGHTA, FQGNSA. V shed 3 bases and J shed 4 bases, with 12 bases lying between them. The CDR3 loop reads CASSLVRGGETQYF. The CDR3 bases that were read are TGTGCCAGCAGCTTGGTACGGGGAGGAGAGACC.

This clone showed up many times. Read sequence stops 3 residues before the CDR3 end, and the germline J gene provides the missing end. The chain couples TRBV6-2 or TRBV6-3 to TRBJ1-5; the D gene is possibly TRBD1 (6 bases). The CDR3 runs to 14 residues. V was cut by 1 base and J by 7 bases, with 11 bases left in between. CDR1 and CDR2 from the germline V gene are MNHEY and SVGEGT. CDR3: CASSYLAGAQPQHF. The sequenced CDR3 bases are TGTGCCAGCAGTTACTTGGCAGGGGCCCAGCCC.

This clone was observed many times. The read terminates 3 residues before the CDR3 end, so the remaining end is supplied by the germline J gene. V is TRBV4-2 and J is TRBJ2-7; 10 bases line up with TRBD1. Trimming cost V 3 bases and J 3 bases; bases outside gene matches: 5. Germline assignment: CDR1 LGHNA and CDR2 YNFKEQ. This CDR3 region has 15 residues. This CDR3 is CASSQRQGAVYEQYF. The DNA read from the CDR3 is TGTGCCAGCAGCCAGAGACAGGGGGCGGTCTACGAG.

This clone has at least ten counts. The read terminates 3 residues ahead of where the CDR3 ends, so the germline J gene completes it. V usage is TRBV7-8 and J usage is TRBJ2-7, with TRBD2 identical over 8 bases. Unmatched junction bases numbered 2, after V lost 4 bases and J lost 3 bases. Germline V CDR1 and CDR2: SGHVS, FQNEAQ. The length of the CDR3 is 13 residues. CDR3 protein: CASSSGLVYEQYF. Partial CDR3 DNA: TGTGCCAGCAGCTCGGGACTAGTCTACGAG.

This clone was counted many times. The read ends 3 residues early relative to the CDR3; the germline J gene fills the gap. The gene calls are TRBV4-2 and TRBJ2-2; 12 bases fit TRBD2. The V gene's germline CDR1 is LGHNA and CDR2 YNFKEQ. The CDR3 extends over 21 amino acids. V was pared by 4 bases and J by 0 bases, with 15 bases of the junction left unmatched. The CDR3 bases that were read are TGTGCCAGCAGCCCGGGGAGGCTAGCGGGGGGGCCCCAATCGAACACCGGGGAG. This encodes CASSPGRLAGGPQSNTGE. The full CDR3 protein is CASSPGRLAGGPQSNTGELFF.

This clone has ten or more counts. Sequencing ends 3 residues short of the CDR3 end; the germline J gene provides the rest. The chain links TRBV10-3 to TRBJ2-1; no clear D gene. The CDR3 has 16 amino acids. V shed 4 bases and J shed 0 bases, with 13 bases lying between them. The germline V gene encodes CDR1 ENHRY and CDR2 SYGVKD. CDR3 protein: CAISGPNLDSYNEQFF. Partial CDR3 DNA: TGTGCCATCAGTGGCCCCAATCTAGACTCCTACAATGAG.

This clone was detected many times. The read halts 3 residues ahead of the CDR3 end, with the missing end drawn from the germline J gene. The rearrangement uses TRBV5-1 and TRBJ2-2; either TRBD1 or TRBD2 may supply D (5 bases each). Germline CDR1 and CDR2: SGHRS and YFSETQ. V lost 5 bases, J lost 5 bases, and 16 bases lay in between. This CDR3 region has 15 residues. CDR3 amino acids: CASSIPQGATGELFF. CDR3 DNA (partial): TGCGCCAGCAGTATCCCCCAGGGAGCAACCGGGGAG. Together with reference TRBV5-1 and TRBJ2-2, the CDR3 gives the full variable domain: KAGVTQTPRYLIKTRGQQVTLSCSPISGHRSVSWYQQTPGQGLQFLFEYFSETQRNKGNFPGRFSGRQFSNSRSEMNVSTLELGDSALYLCASSIPQGATGELFFGEGSRLTVL.